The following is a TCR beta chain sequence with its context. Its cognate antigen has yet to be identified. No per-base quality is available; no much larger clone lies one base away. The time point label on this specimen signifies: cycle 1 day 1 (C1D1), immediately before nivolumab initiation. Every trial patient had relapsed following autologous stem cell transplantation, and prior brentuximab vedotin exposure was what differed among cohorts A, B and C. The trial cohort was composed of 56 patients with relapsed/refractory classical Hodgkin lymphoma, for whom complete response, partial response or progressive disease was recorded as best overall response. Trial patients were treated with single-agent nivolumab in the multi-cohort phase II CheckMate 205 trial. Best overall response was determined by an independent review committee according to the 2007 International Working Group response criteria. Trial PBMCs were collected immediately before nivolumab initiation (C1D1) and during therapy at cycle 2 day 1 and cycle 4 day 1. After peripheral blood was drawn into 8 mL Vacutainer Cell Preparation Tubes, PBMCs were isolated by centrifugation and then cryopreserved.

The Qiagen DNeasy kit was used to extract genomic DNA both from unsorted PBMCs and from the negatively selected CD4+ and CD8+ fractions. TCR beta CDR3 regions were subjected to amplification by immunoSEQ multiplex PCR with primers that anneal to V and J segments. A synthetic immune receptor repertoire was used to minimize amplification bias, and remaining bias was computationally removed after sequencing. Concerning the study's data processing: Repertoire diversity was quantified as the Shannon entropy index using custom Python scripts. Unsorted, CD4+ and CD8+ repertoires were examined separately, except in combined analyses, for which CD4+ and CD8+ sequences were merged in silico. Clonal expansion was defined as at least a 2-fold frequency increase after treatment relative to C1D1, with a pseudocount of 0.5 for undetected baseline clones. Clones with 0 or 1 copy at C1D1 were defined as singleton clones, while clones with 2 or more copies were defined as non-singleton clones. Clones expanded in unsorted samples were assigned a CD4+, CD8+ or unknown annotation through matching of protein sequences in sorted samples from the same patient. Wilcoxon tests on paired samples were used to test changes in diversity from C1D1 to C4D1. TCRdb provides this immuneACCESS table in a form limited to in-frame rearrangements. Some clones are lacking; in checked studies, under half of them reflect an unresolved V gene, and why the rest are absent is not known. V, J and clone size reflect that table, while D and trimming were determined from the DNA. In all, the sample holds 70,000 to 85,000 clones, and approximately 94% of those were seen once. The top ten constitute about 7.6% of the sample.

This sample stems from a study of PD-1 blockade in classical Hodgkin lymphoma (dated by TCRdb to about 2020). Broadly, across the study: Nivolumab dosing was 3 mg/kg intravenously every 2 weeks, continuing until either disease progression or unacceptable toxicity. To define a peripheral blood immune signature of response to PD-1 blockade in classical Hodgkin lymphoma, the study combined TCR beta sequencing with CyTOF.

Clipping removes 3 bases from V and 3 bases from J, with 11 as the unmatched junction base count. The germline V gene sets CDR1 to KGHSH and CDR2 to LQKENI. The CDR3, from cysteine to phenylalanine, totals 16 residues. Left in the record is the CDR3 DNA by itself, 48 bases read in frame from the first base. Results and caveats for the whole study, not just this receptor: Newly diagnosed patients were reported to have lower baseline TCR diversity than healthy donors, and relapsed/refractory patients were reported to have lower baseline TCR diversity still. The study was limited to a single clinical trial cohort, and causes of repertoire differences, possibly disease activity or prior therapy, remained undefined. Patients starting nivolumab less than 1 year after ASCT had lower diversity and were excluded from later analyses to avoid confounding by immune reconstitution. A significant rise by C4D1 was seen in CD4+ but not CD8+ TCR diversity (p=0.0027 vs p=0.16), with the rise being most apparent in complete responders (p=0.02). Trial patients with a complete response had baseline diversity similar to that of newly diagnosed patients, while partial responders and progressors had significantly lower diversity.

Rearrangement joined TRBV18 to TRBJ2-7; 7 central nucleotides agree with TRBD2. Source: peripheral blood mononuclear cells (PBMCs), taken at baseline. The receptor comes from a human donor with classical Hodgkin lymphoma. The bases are TGTGCCAGCTCACCGCCCTATTGGGGGGGGGACTACGAGCAGTACTTC. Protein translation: CASSPPYWGGDYEQYF. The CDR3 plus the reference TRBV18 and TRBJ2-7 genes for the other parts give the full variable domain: NAGVMQNPRHLVRRRGQEARLRCSPMKGHSHVYWYRQLPEEGLKFMVYLQKENIIDESGMPKERFSAEFPKEGPSILRIQQVVRGDSAAYFCASSPPYWGGDYEQYFGPGTRLTVT.